The T cell receptor beta chain under discussion was sequenced for a study of Ad26.COV2.S vaccination and SARS-CoV-2 variants. Study-wide background: Recipients of Ad26.COV2.S got it intramuscularly, once or twice 56 days apart. General study results and limits: Placebo recipients trailed vaccine recipients in spike-specific TCR breadth.

The method was immunoSEQ multiplex PCR; TCRdb's version includes in-frame clones alone and lacks a portion of them. The data hold roughly 350,000 clones, with roughly 91% observed a single time. The ends were cut back, 3 bases at V and 6 bases at J, with 19 bases in the middle. Germline CDR1 is SGHKS and CDR2 is YYEKEE (reference sequence). The CDR3 extends over 16 amino acids. This clone turned up a few times. Its specificity is unknown. Treatment in this sample: some 20 received Ad26.COV2.S at low or high dose, single or two shots; five or six received placebo; per-sample allocation not given. On day 63 after the first injection, vaccine and placebo recipients gave samples. Spike of the Wuhan-strain SARS-CoV-2 was expressed by an Ad26 vector, which formed the vaccine.

The sequence came from a person aged 18-60 years who received the Ad26.COV2.S COVID-19 vaccine or a placebo. This chain joins TRBV5-5 and TRBJ2-1, with D possibly being TRBD1 (5 bases). The sample in question was peripheral blood, obtained in a trial of Ad26.COV2.S vaccine versus placebo. The CDR3 DNA sequence: TGTGCCAGCAGCTCACGAAGGGGTGGGGCTCTCAATGAGCAGTTCTTC. This gives the protein CASSSRRGGALNEQFF.